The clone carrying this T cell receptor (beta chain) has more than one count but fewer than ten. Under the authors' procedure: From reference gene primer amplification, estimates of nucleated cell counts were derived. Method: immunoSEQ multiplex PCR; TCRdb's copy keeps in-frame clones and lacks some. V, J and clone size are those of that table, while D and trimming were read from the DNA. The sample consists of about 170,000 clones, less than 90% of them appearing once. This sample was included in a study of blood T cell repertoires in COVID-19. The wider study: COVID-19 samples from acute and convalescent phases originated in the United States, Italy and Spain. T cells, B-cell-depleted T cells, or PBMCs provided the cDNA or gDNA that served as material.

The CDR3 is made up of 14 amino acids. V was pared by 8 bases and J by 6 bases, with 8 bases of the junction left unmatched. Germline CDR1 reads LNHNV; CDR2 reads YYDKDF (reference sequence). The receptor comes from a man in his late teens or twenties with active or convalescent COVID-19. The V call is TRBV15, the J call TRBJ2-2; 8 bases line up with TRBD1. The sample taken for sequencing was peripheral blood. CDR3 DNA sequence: TGTGCCACCCGGACAGGGCGATTGGCCGGGGAGCTGTTTTTT. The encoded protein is CATRTGRLAGELFF.